Sequencing of this T cell receptor (beta chain) was carried out in a study of control samples from healthy donors and cancer patients. The CDR3 consists of 16 residues. The V end lost 2 bases, the J end lost 6 bases, and 17 bases lay between the germline ends. Per germline, CDR1 MDHEN and CDR2 SYDVKM. TCRdb's copy holds only in-frame clones and misses some; the assay was immunoSEQ multiplex PCR. This sample has about 220,000 clones, with just under 95% found just once. This sequence originates from a man aged 50 to 60 in good health. The J gene is TRBJ2-1, the V gene TRBV28, with D possibly called TRBD1 or TRBD2 (6 bases each). Sequencing was performed on blood. The DNA for the CDR3 is TGTGCCAGCAGTTTAGGCTCCCGGGGGCCCATCAATGAGCAGTTCTTC. This translates into CASSLGSRGPINEQFF. The variable domain in full, with the rest retrieved from reference TRBV28 and TRBJ2-1, is DVKVTQSSRYLVKRTGEKVFLECVQDMDHENMFWYRQDPGLGLRLIYFSYDVKMKEKGDIPEGYSVSREKKERFSLILESASTNQTSMYLCASSLGSRGPINEQFFGPGTRLTVL.